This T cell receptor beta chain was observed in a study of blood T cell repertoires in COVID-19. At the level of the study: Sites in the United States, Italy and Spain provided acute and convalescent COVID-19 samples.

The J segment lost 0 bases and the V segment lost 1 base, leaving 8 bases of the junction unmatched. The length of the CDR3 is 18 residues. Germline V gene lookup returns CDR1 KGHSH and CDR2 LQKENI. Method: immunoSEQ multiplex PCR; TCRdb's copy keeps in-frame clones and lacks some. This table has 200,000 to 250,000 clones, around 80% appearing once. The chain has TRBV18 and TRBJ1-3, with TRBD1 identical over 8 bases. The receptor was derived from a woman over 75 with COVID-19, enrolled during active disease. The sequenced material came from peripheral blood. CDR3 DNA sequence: TGTGCCAGCTCACCACAGCAACAGGGGGGAAGCTCTGGAAACACCATATATTTT. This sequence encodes CASSPQQQGGSSGNTIYF.